The present entry profiles one T cell receptor beta chain with its context. Its antigen is not identified. V shed 0 bases and J shed 16 bases, with 14 bases lying between them. The germline V gene has CDR1 SGHNT and CDR2 YYREEE (reference sequence). The CDR3 extends over 13 amino acids. The sample comes from a study of vaccination effects on CD4 cells after COVID-19. The wider study: Early and late post-vaccination samples came from three convalescent patients. Sampling occurred a median 72 days post second dose, range 14 to 241.

The authors isolated CD4+ T cells after roughly eleven days of culture. Their SARS-CoV-2 infection, verified by PCR, occurred between March and December 2020. Participants were vaccinated with two doses of either the BNT162b2 or mRNA-1273 vaccine. A half-volume exchange with IL-2 medium occurred on days 3 and 7. This table comes from immunoSEQ multiplex PCR, and its TCRdb copy is limited to in-frame clones, with some not included. The sample shows roughly 30,000 clones, about three quarters of them seen only once. Study results and limitations: Clones induced by infection and by vaccine showed marked clonal contraction late after vaccination.

Sequenced here: CD4+ T cells from PBMCs cultured without peptide, sampled after COVID-19 vaccination. This sequence joins TRBV5-4 and TRBJ1-6, with D hard to call. The TCR was taken from a human donor who had a prior SARS-CoV-2 infection. The CDR3 sequence is CASSLGPFKELHF. In DNA, the CDR3 is TGTGCCAGCAGCTTGGGGCCCTTCAAGGAGCTCCACTTT.